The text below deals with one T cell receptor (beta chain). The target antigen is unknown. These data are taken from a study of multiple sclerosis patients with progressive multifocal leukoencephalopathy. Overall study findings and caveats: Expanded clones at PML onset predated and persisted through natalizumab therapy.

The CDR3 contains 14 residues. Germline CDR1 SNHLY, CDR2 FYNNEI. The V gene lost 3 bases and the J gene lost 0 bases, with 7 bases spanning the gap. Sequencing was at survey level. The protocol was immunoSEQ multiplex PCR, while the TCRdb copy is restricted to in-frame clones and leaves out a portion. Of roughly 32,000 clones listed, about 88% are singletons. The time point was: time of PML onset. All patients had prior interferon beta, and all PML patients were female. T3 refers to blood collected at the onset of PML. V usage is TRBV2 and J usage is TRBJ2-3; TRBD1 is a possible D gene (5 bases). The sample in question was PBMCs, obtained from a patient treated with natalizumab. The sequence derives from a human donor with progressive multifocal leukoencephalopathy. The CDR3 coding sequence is TGTGCCAGCAGTGACAGGGTTAGCACAGATACGCAGTATTTT. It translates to CASSDRVSTDTQYF. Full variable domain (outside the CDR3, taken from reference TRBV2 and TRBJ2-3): EPEVTQTPSHQVTQMGQEVILRCVPISNHLYFYWYRQILGQKVEFLVSFYNNEISEKSEIFDDQFSVERPDGSNFTLKIRSTKLEDSAMYFCASSDRVSTDTQYFGPGTRLTVL.